One sample yielded the 32 T cell receptor beta chains listed below, sequenced in a study of shared clonotypes between healthy human individuals. Sequencing was performed with immunoSEQ multiplex PCR; in TCRdb, only in-frame clones are kept and a portion is missing. The sample holds about 2.1 million clones; just over 90% are singletons and the top ten take about 1.8%. The naive CD8 fraction comprised CD45RO-negative cells positively selected for CCR7 and excluded terminally differentiated effector memory CD45RA+ cells. The sequenced sample consisted of naive CD8+ T cells from PBMCs. Receptors were obtained from a man between 18 and 29 years old in good health. Some clones in this sample may be carry-over from other donors' samples.

The chain has TRBV27 and TRBJ2-1, with TRBD1 identical over 7 bases. This CDR3 region has 16 residues. After removal of 3 bases from V and 5 bases from J, the junction contained 10 bases not matched to a gene. Germline V gives CDR1 MNHEY, CDR2 SMNVEV (reference sequence). The CDR3 DNA is TGTGCCAGCAGTTTGGACAGGCCCTCGGGGCACAATGAGCAGTTCTTC. Translating it yields CASSLDRPSGHNEQFF.

V is TRBV6-1 and J is TRBJ1-1; D not resolved. V dropped 2 bases and J dropped 1 base, with 5 bases sitting between them. The germline V gene encodes CDR1 MNHNS and CDR2 SASEGT. The CDR3 is 13 residues long. For the CDR3, the DNA is TGTGCCAGCAGTGAAATGTGGAACACTGAAGCTTTCTTT. Its translation: CASSEMWNTEAFF.

V is TRBV11-3 and J is TRBJ2-5; D not certain. V was cut by 1 base and J by 0 bases, with 6 bases left in between. Germline V gene sequence: CDR1 SGHNT, CDR2 YENEEA. The CDR3 contains 14 residues. CDR3 in amino acids: CASSLAAYQETQYF. The CDR3 bases are TGTGCCAGCAGCTTAGCTGCGTACCAAGAGACCCAGTACTTC.

This chain links TRBV11-3 with TRBJ2-3, with D tentatively TRBD1 or TRBD2 (5 bases each). V lost 2 bases, J lost 6 bases, and 15 bases lay in between. Germline CDR1 is SGHNT and CDR2 is YENEEA. This CDR3 is built from 15 residues. CDR3: CASSLRDHPGDTQYF. The CDR3, as DNA: TGTGCCAGCAGCTTAAGGGACCACCCGGGGGATACGCAGTATTTT.

The genes are TRBV7-2 and TRBJ2-5; the D is unclear. V gave up 3 bases and J gave up 4 bases, with 3 bases separating them. This CDR3 comprises 11 residues. Germline V gene lookup returns CDR1 SGHTA and CDR2 FQGNSA. This CDR3 is CASSFTETQYF. The CDR3 region has the DNA TGTGCCAGCAGCTTTACAGAGACCCAGTACTTC.

As concerns this clone: At the DNA level, this CDR3 is encoded by other sequences in the same sample as well. The chain recombines TRBV9 with TRBJ2-3; D not resolved. Germline V gene data show CDR1 as SGDLS and CDR2 as YYNGEE. CDR3 length: 14 residues. V was clipped by 0 bases and J by 2 bases, with 7 bases between them. In nucleotides, the CDR3 is TGTGCCAGCAGCGTAGGCGGAACCACAGATACGCAGTATTTT. The encoded protein is CASSVGGTTDTQYF.

The chain is built from TRBV9 and TRBJ1-1; unclear D gene. The CDR3 is made up of 17 amino acids. V lost 0 bases to trimming and J lost 0 bases, with 15 bases between them. Germline V CDR1 and CDR2: SGDLS, YYNGEE. CDR3 sequence (DNA): TGTGCCAGCAGCGTAGCAGATATTGGGTACATGAACACTGAAGCTTTCTTT. Protein: CASSVADIGYMNTEAFF.

This chain joins TRBV5-1 and TRBJ2-7, with 9 bases that match TRBD1. CDR1 is SGHRS and CDR2 is YFSETQ in the germline V gene. V lost 0 bases to trimming and J lost 4 bases; unmatched junction nucleotides: 17. This CDR3 spans 19 amino acids. CDR3 nucleotide sequence: TGCGCCAGCAGCTTGGGCGCGGGAGAGGACAGGGGCAGGGGGTACGAGCAGTACTTC. Translation gives CASSLGAGEDRGRGYEQYF.

About this clone: The junction and the germline gene differ at one end; a read error may be behind it. The chain carries TRBV28 and TRBJ2-7; 8 bases map to TRBD1. Germline CDR1 MDHEN, CDR2 SYDVKM. CDR3 size: 14 residues. The CDR3 bases are TGTGCCAGCAGTCCCACTCAGTTGGACAGGGACAGACACTTC. Residues: CASSPTQLDRDRHF.

The rearrangement links TRBV27 to TRBJ1-4; D uncertain. Trimming took 4 bases from V and 3 from J, leaving 6 bases between them. The CDR3 runs 13 residues. From germline, CDR1 is MNHEY and CDR2 SMNVEV (reference sequence). CDR3 DNA: TGTGCCAGCAGTTACGGGGCTAATGAAAAACTGTTTTTT. Its translation: CASSYGANEKLFF.

About this clone itself: This same CDR3 is encoded by further DNA sequences in the sample. The chain combines TRBV9 with TRBJ2-3, with unresolved D. CDR3 length: 12 amino acids. The V and J ends lost 0 bases and 5 bases respectively, with 4 bases between them. The germline V gene has CDR1 SGDLS and CDR2 YYNGEE. The CDR3 sequence is CASSVAKDTQYF. Written as DNA, the CDR3 is TGTGCCAGCAGCGTAGCCAAAGATACGCAGTATTTT.

The chain joins TRBV5-1 to TRBJ2-7; possible D gene TRBD2, 5 bases. Germline V lookup: CDR1 SGHRS, CDR2 YFSETQ. Trimming left V 1 base short and J 6 bases short, with 11 bases between. The CDR3 runs to 13 residues. Here the CDR3 DNA reads TGCGCCAGCAGCTTGACGGAAGCGGCCGAGCAGTACTTC. Its protein is CASSLTEAAEQYF.

The V gene is TRBV7-9, the J gene TRBJ2-7; D perhaps matches TRBD2 (5 bases). This CDR3 comprises 13 residues. The germline V gene has CDR1 SEHNR and CDR2 FQNEAQ (reference sequence). The V and J ends lost 2 bases and 3 bases respectively, with 8 bases between them. CDR3 region: CASSLTAGYEQYF. The DNA for the CDR3 is TGTGCCAGCAGCTTAACGGCGGGCTACGAGCAGTACTTC.

This chain uses TRBV27 with TRBJ2-5, with 11 positions matching TRBD1. The CDR3 sequence is 15 residues long. The V segment lost 6 bases and the J segment 4 bases; nucleotides outside the gene matches: 7. Germline-derived CDR1 and CDR2 are MNHEY and SMNVEV (reference sequence). CDR3 protein: CASSPGQGASETQYF. The DNA of the CDR3 is TGTGCCAGCAGCCCCGGACAGGGGGCGTCAGAGACCCAGTACTTC.

A few counts support this clone. The rearrangement links TRBV28 to TRBJ2-7; D gene uncertain. The CDR3 sequence is 13 residues long. Trimming cost V 3 bases and J 3 bases, with 9 bases left between them. In germline, CDR1 is MDHEN, CDR2 SYDVKM. CDR3 DNA: TGTGCCAGCAGTTTCCAGTCCCGCTACGAGCAGTACTTC. Protein product: CASSFQSRYEQYF. The complete variable domain, with remaining parts taken from reference TRBV28 and TRBJ2-7, reads DVKVTQSSRYLVKRTGEKVFLECVQDMDHENMFWYRQDPGLGLRLIYFSYDVKMKEKGDIPEGYSVSREKKERFSLILESASTNQTSMYLCASSFQSRYEQYFGPGTRLTVT.

This clone was seen only once. This chain links TRBV29-1 with TRBJ1-2; 7 nucleotides agree with TRBD1. The germline CDR1 and CDR2 sequences are SQVTM and ANQGSEA. This CDR3 region has 14 residues. After removal of 3 bases from V and 4 bases from J, the junction contained 8 bases not matched to a gene. The CDR3 loop reads CSVDPGQPFYGYTF. For the CDR3, the DNA is TGCAGCGTTGACCCGGGACAGCCTTTCTATGGCTACACCTTC.

The gene calls are TRBV18 and TRBJ2-3; TRBD2 matches at 10 bases. V was clipped by 4 bases and J by 6 bases; unmatched bases: 7. This CDR3 has 15 residues. CDR1 is KGHSH and CDR2 is LQKENI in the germline V gene. This chain's CDR3 is CASSREREGPDTQYF. The CDR3 nucleotides are TGTGCCAGCTCACGCGAGCGGGAGGGCCCCGATACGCAGTATTTT.

The chain has TRBV5-1 and TRBJ2-7; D not certain. V lost 0 bases to trimming and J lost 3 bases, with 13 bases between them. The V gene's germline CDR1 is SGHRS and CDR2 YFSETQ. The CDR3 has 15 residues. The CDR3 here is CASSLGVTLRYEQYF. As DNA, the CDR3 is TGCGCCAGCAGCTTGGGGGTGACACTTCGCTACGAGCAGTACTTC.

Details on this clone: Within the sample, other DNA sequences also encode this same CDR3. V is TRBV9 and J is TRBJ2-1; perhaps TRBD2 as D (5 bases). Trimming removed 1 base at V and 0 bases at J, with 8 bases between. The CDR3 spans 15 residues. CDR1 is SGDLS and CDR2 is YYNGEE in the germline V gene. Here the CDR3 reads CASSVSGRSYNEQFF. CDR3 DNA: TGTGCCAGCAGCGTAAGCGGACGCTCCTACAATGAGCAGTTCTTC.

The chain employs TRBV28 and TRBJ2-7; 7 positions match TRBD2. This CDR3 is built from 14 residues. From germline, CDR1 is MDHEN and CDR2 SYDVKM. The V and J ends lost 8 bases and 1 base, in that order; junction bases with no gene match: 8. The CDR3 DNA reads as TGTGCCAGCTTACCCGGCGGGGGATCCTACGAGCAGTACTTC. Its protein product is CASLPGGGSYEQYF. Combining the CDR3 with reference TRBV28 and TRBJ2-7 gives the whole variable domain DVKVTQSSRYLVKRTGEKVFLECVQDMDHENMFWYRQDPGLGLRLIYFSYDVKMKEKGDIPEGYSVSREKKERFSLILESASTNQTSMYLCASLPGGGSYEQYFGPGTRLTVT.

For this clone: The identical CDR3 is also encoded by other nucleotide sequences in the sample. The chain links TRBV28 to TRBJ2-1, with TRBD2 matching over 9 bases. The germline CDR1 and CDR2 sequences are MDHEN and SYDVKM. The CDR3 runs to 14 residues. V shed 2 bases, J shed 7 bases, and the junction held 3 bases outside the gene matches. CDR3 sequence reads: CASSLGLAGNEQFF. The CDR3 coding sequence is TGTGCCAGCAGTTTAGGGCTAGCGGGGAATGAGCAGTTCTTC.

The chain uses TRBV7-9 and TRBJ2-5; D may correspond to TRBD1 or TRBD2 (5 bases each). CDR3 length: 15 residues. V lost 4 bases, J lost 5 bases, and 17 bases lay in between. Germline CDR1 reads SEHNR; CDR2 reads FQNEAQ (reference sequence). The CDR3 loop is CASSSTSGLSETQYF. For the CDR3, the DNA is TGTGCCAGCAGCTCCACCTCGGGGCTCTCTGAGACCCAGTACTTC.

This chain connects TRBV11-2 to TRBJ2-7; the D is unclear. CDR1 is SGHAT, CDR2 FQNNGV, per germline. The V and J ends lost 0 bases and 6 bases respectively, with 6 bases between them. The CDR3 loop spans 12 amino acids. The CDR3 protein is CASSLDSTEQYF. CDR3 DNA: TGTGCCAGCAGCTTAGATTCGACCGAGCAGTACTTC.

The V call is TRBV4-2, the J call TRBJ1-2; D is unresolved. V dropped 0 bases and J dropped 2 bases, with 10 bases sitting between them. CDR1 and CDR2 from the germline V gene are LGHNA and YNFKEQ. The CDR3 extends over 15 amino acids. This CDR3 reads CASSQESDYNYGYTF. CDR3 DNA: TGTGCCAGCAGCCAAGAGTCAGATTACAACTATGGCTACACCTTC.

The rearrangement links TRBV5-4 to TRBJ2-5; tentative D call: TRBD1 (5 bases). The V and J ends lost 4 bases and 1 base respectively, with 17 bases between them. This CDR3 is 16 amino acids long. Germline CDR1 SGHNT, CDR2 YYREEE (reference sequence). This chain's CDR3 is CASSQTDRHSQETQYF. CDR3 DNA: TGTGCCAGCAGCCAGACAGACAGACACTCCCAAGAGACCCAGTACTTC.

This chain links TRBV2 with TRBJ2-6; no clear D gene. Per the germline V gene, CDR1 is SNHLY and CDR2 is FYNNEI. V dropped 11 bases and J dropped 1 base, with 18 bases sitting between them. This CDR3 is 16 amino acids long. The CDR3 DNA sequence: TGTGCCTCGAAATACCGTGGGGTTTCTGGGGCCAACGTCCTGACTTTC. It yields the protein CASKYRGVSGANVLTF. The full variable domain, in which reference TRBV2 and TRBJ2-6 provide the parts outside the CDR3, is EPEVTQTPSHQVTQMGQEVILRCVPISNHLYFYWYRQILGQKVEFLVSFYNNEISEKSEIFDDQFSVERPDGSNFTLKIRSTKLEDSAMYFCASKYRGVSGANVLTFGAGSRLTVL.

Remarks on this clone: The same CDR3 is also encoded by other DNA sequences in this sample. V usage is TRBV27 and J usage is TRBJ2-1; D not certain. V lost 3 bases to trimming and J lost 2 bases, with 5 bases between them. Per the germline V gene, CDR1 is MNHEY and CDR2 is SMNVEV (reference sequence). The CDR3 runs 13 residues. Here the CDR3 reads CASSLTPYNEQFF. For the CDR3, the DNA is TGTGCCAGCAGTTTGACCCCCTACAATGAGCAGTTCTTC.

V usage is TRBV19 and J usage is TRBJ2-1; D not certain. Deletions cut 6 bases from V and 0 bases from J, with 6 bases between. Germline loops: CDR1 LNHDA, CDR2 SQIVND (reference sequence). The CDR3 is 13 amino acids. CDR3 sequence (DNA): TGTGCCAGTAGCTTTAGCTCCTACAATGAGCAGTTCTTC. It is translated as CASSFSSYNEQFF.

V gene TRBV27 combines with J gene TRBJ1-1; D not resolved. The CDR3 extends over 12 amino acids. With 3 bases removed from V and 7 bases from J, the gap between germline ends came to 9 bases. Per the germline V gene, CDR1 is MNHEY and CDR2 is SMNVEV (reference sequence). CDR3 residues: CASSLSGHEAFF. The CDR3 DNA sequence: TGTGCCAGCAGTTTGTCAGGCCATGAAGCTTTCTTT.

J is TRBJ2-7 and V is TRBV11-2; 8 bases line up with TRBD2. The CDR3 sequence is 16 residues long. With V trimmed by 6 bases and J by 7 bases, 17 bases remained unmatched. Germline CDR1 SGHAT, CDR2 FQNNGV. CDR3 bases: TGTGCCAGCAGTCCAATCCGAGGACTAGCTTTTTGGGAGCAGTACTTC. The encoded protein is CASSPIRGLAFWEQYF.

The chain joins TRBV29-1 to TRBJ1-1, with TRBD1 matching 8 bases. The V gene's germline CDR1 is SQVTM and CDR2 ANQGSEA. This CDR3 spans 12 amino acids. V was pared by 0 bases and J by 10 bases, with 4 bases of the junction left unmatched. As DNA, the CDR3 is TGCAGCGTTGAAGACGGGACAGGAGGAGCTTTCTTT. Residues: CSVEDGTGGAFF.

The J gene is TRBJ2-3, the V gene TRBV27; the D gene could be TRBD1 or TRBD2 (5 bases each). Germline V gives CDR1 MNHEY, CDR2 SMNVEV (reference sequence). The CDR3 is 13 residues long. Trimming took off 3 bases at V and 5 bases at J, with 9 bases between the two ends. This CDR3 reads CASSFRGQDTQYF. Here the CDR3 DNA reads TGTGCCAGCAGTTTTCGGGGCCAAGATACGCAGTATTTT.